This TCR beta chain appears in the sequencing data of a study of OX40 agonist ivuxolimab in advanced cancers. General observations from the study: Circulating CD4+ and CD8+ T cells showed clonal expansion by week 6 at 0.1 to 3.0 mg/kg. There were, on average, more expanded clones in CD8+ T cells than in CD4+.

As for this clone: Its antigen remains unknown.

Germline CDR1 LNHNV, CDR2 YYDKDF (reference sequence). The V gene lost 1 base and the J gene lost 1 base, with 8 bases spanning the gap. The CDR3 runs to 14 residues. Sequenced by immunoSEQ multiplex PCR; TCRdb stores in-frame clones only, minus some. Of around 67,000 clones in the sample, about four fifths were seen once. This sequence was found in an adult with an advanced solid tumor such as melanoma, head and neck, liver or kidney cancer. The rearrangement joins TRBV15 to TRBJ2-7, with D uncertain. Here the sequenced sample was CD4+ or CD8+ T cells sorted from blood, taken in a trial of the OX40 agonist ivuxolimab. CDR3 coding DNA: TGTGCCACCAGCAGAGCTAAGGAGTCCTACGAGCAGTACTTC. Its translation is CATSRAKESYEQYF.